The present T cell receptor (beta chain) was sequenced within a study of T-cell memory formation after mild COVID-19. TCR alpha and TCR beta cDNA libraries with sample barcodes and UMIs came from 5'RACE using constant-segment primers. MiXCR, applied by TCRdb to the 5' RACE reads, yields one record per CDR3 protein. The table lists 250,000 to 350,000 distinct CDR3 sequences, 14% of them singletons. Overall study results and limits: Whether second-wave clones peaking at day 37 were SARS-CoV-2 specific went unconfirmed.

This clonotype has a single count. Antigen unknown. This CDR3 contains 14 residues. The germline V gene has CDR1 WNHNN and CDR2 SYGVQD (reference sequence). V was trimmed by 2 bases and J by 9 bases, leaving 14 bases between them. This receptor was identified in a man aged 18 to 30 who had mild COVID-19 (a few samples of this study predate the infection). Cell type and time point are not known. The chain combines TRBV10-1 with TRBJ2-4, with D possibly TRBD1 on 7 matching bases. Specimen: PBMCs or a T cell subset sorted from them (not recorded which). For the CDR3, the DNA is TGCGCCAGCAGTGAGGCAGGGGGGACAGCCATTCAGTACTTC. Protein: CASSEAGGTAIQYF.